Presented here are 30 T cell receptor beta chains from one specimen sequenced in a study of control samples from healthy donors and cancer patients. Assay: immunoSEQ multiplex PCR; the TCRdb copy retains only in-frame clones and omits some. The data contain around 200,000 clones, roughly 94% of them seen just once; the ten biggest clones take up roughly 1.6%. Material: blood. The receptors originated from a man over 45 in good health.

The genes are TRBV6-1 and TRBJ2-7, with D possibly matching TRBD2 (6 bases). The CDR3 runs 16 residues. The germline V gene encodes CDR1 MNHNS and CDR2 SASEGT. V lost 3 bases, J lost 5 bases, and 20 bases lay in between. This chain's CDR3 is CASSDFGSQGKDEQYF. In nucleotides, the CDR3 is TGTGCCAGCAGTGATTTCGGGAGTCAGGGCAAAGACGAGCAGTACTTC.

The CDR3 here is CATSDPQGWGETQYF. The CDR3 DNA reads TGTGCCACCAGTGATCCCCAAGGGTGGGGAGAGACCCAGTACTTC. This rearrangement joins TRBV24-1 to TRBJ2-5; no firm D call. The V gene's germline CDR1 is KGHDR and CDR2 SFDVKD. CDR3 size: 15 residues. Trimming removed 3 bases from V and 4 bases from J, with 14 bases in between.

This chain connects TRBV6-5 to TRBJ2-5; D gene ambiguous. The ends were cut back, 6 bases at V and 3 bases at J, with 14 bases in the middle. Germline CDR1 and CDR2: MNHEY and SVGAGI. The CDR3 is made up of 14 amino acids. CDR3 residues: CASRVGVAEETQYF. Written as DNA, the CDR3 is TGTGCCAGCAGAGTCGGAGTGGCGGAAGAGACCCAGTACTTC.

This clone was counted once. The chain has TRBV28 and TRBJ1-1; D gene unclear. Germline CDR1 MDHEN, CDR2 SYDVKM. The CDR3 extends over 13 amino acids. V shed 6 bases and J shed 1 base, with 9 bases lying between them. The CDR3 loop reads CASRWTENTEAFF. CDR3 coding DNA: TGTGCCAGCAGGTGGACGGAGAACACTGAAGCTTTCTTT.

V usage is TRBV4-1 and J usage is TRBJ1-4; D call uncertain. V lost 1 base to trimming and J lost 5 bases, with 11 bases between them. CDR1 is MGHRA and CDR2 is YSYEKL in the germline V gene. The CDR3 runs to 15 residues. CDR3 coding DNA: TGCGCCAGCAGCCAAGGGCACGCGGGCAATGAAAAACTGTTTTTT. Protein sequence: CASSQGHAGNEKLFF.

The chain employs TRBV9 and TRBJ2-3; D gene unclear. Germline V CDR1 and CDR2: SGDLS, YYNGEE. Trimming stripped 4 bases from V and 1 base from J, with 16 bases between. The CDR3 loop spans 16 amino acids. The CDR3 DNA sequence: TGTGCCAGCAGCACCCTCAGCGTGTTACGCACAGATACGCAGTATTTT. Amino acid sequence: CASSTLSVLRTDTQYF.

The chain has TRBV6-5 and TRBJ2-7, with D possibly TRBD1 on 5 matching bases. The CDR3 length is 14 residues. Germline CDR1 MNHEY, CDR2 SVGAGI. Trimming took off 7 bases at V and 2 bases at J, with 15 bases between the two ends. The CDR3 spells CASTRNQQAYEQYV. The CDR3 nucleotides read TGTGCCAGCACCCGGAACCAACAGGCCTACGAGCAGTACGTC.

The CDR3 coding sequence is TGTGCCAGCCATGACAGACAGGGCTATGGCTACACCTTC. Protein product: CASHDRQGYGYTF. The rearrangement joins TRBV7-6 to TRBJ1-2, with 7 bases identical to TRBD1. The V and J ends lost 8 bases and 4 bases, in that order; junction bases with no gene match: 7. The CDR3 loop spans 13 amino acids. Per the germline V gene, CDR1 is SGHVS and CDR2 is FNYEAQ.

V is TRBV5-8 and J is TRBJ1-4, with 9 bases that match TRBD1. CDR1 is SGHTS and CDR2 is YDEGEE in the germline V gene. The V gene end was trimmed by 4 bases and the J gene end by 7 bases; junction bases not matched to a gene: 11. The CDR3 runs to 16 residues. CDR3 sequence: CASSLVQGARGEKLFF. The CDR3 DNA reads TGTGCCAGCAGCCTAGTACAGGGGGCGCGAGGTGAAAAACTGTTTTTT.

The V gene is TRBV28, the J gene TRBJ1-2; D not resolved. The CDR3 runs to 13 residues. The V end lost 2 bases, the J end lost 7 bases, and 11 bases lay between the germline ends. Germline lookup yields CDR1 MDHEN and CDR2 SYDVKM. CDR3 protein: CASSLTAQPGYTF. In DNA form, the CDR3 reads TGTGCCAGCAGTTTAACAGCTCAACCTGGCTACACCTTC.

This clone appeared a single time. The gene calls are TRBV2 and TRBJ1-2; a possible D gene is TRBD1 (6 bases). Germline V gene lookup returns CDR1 SNHLY and CDR2 FYNNEI. CDR3 length: 12 amino acids. Trimming shortened V by 6 bases and J by 4 bases, and 9 bases separated the two germline ends. The CDR3 loop is CASREQGYGYTF. CDR3 nucleotide sequence: TGTGCCAGCAGGGAACAGGGCTATGGCTACACCTTC.

The J gene is TRBJ1-1, the V gene TRBV11-2; no clear D. Germline V CDR1 and CDR2: SGHAT, FQNNGV. Between the trimmed V and J ends, which lost 4 bases and 4 bases, there was a span of 13 bases. The CDR3 spans 14 residues. The CDR3 DNA reads as TGTGCCAGCAGCTGGTCGGGCCGGGGCACTGAAGCTTTCTTT. It specifies CASSWSGRGTEAFF. Full variable domain (remainder filled in from reference TRBV11-2 and TRBJ1-1): EAGVAQSPRYKIIEKRQSVAFWCNPISGHATLYWYQQILGQGPKLLIQFQNNGVVDDSQLPKDRFSAERLKGVDSTLKIQPAKLEDSAVYLCASSWSGRGTEAFFGQGTRLTVV.

The gene calls are TRBV5-4 and TRBJ2-5; 12 bases are a match to TRBD2. V lost 4 bases, J lost 4 bases, and 8 bases stayed unmatched. In germline, CDR1 is SGHNT, CDR2 YYREEE (reference sequence). The CDR3 has 16 residues. CDR3 sequence reads: CASSAASGGALETQYF. CDR3 DNA sequence: TGTGCCAGCAGCGCGGCTAGCGGGGGGGCCCTAGAGACCCAGTACTTC.

V is TRBV27 and J is TRBJ1-6; 7 bases fit TRBD1. This CDR3 spans 13 amino acids. J gave up 9 bases and V 5 bases, and 4 bases lay outside the gene matches. Germline V gene data show CDR1 as MNHEY and CDR2 as SMNVEV (reference sequence). CDR3 coding DNA: TGTGCCAGCAGTGCCACAGGGGTTTCACCCCTCCACTTT. Residues: CASSATGVSPLHF.

The chain recombines TRBV3-1 (or the pseudogene TRBV3-2) with TRBJ2-3; 8 bases align to TRBD2. In germline, CDR1 is LGHDT, CDR2 YNNKEL (reference sequence). Germline trimming cut 7 bases from V and 4 bases from J; bases unmatched to any gene: 10. This CDR3 is built from 15 residues. CDR3 sequence: CASTARGGASDTQYF. Written as DNA, the CDR3 is TGTGCCAGCACCGCACGGGGGGGAGCTTCAGATACGCAGTATTTT.

The chain links TRBV21-1 to TRBJ2-7; the table's D gene call, TRBD2, was not cross checked with the DNA. TRBV21-1 is a pseudogene. The CDR3 has 14 amino acids. The CDR3 DNA reads as TGTGCCAGCAGCGAAGCCAACGTACTCTACGAGCAGTACTTC. Its translation: CASSEANVLYEQYF.

The chain recombines TRBV27 with TRBJ1-1; 9 bases match TRBD1. Germline CDR1 is MNHEY and CDR2 is SMNVEV (reference sequence). V trimming: 3 bases; J trimming: 0 bases; junction bases outside the gene matches: 5. The CDR3 is 16 residues long. In DNA form, the CDR3 reads TGTGCCAGCAGTTTCCGGACAGGGGTTTTGAACACTGAAGCTTTCTTT. Translating it yields CASSFRTGVLNTEAFF.

This clone was observed a single time. The chain employs TRBV21-1 and TRBJ2-7; TRBD2, as called in the table, went unchecked against the DNA. TRBV21-1 corresponds to a pseudogene. This CDR3 spans 18 amino acids. The chain's CDR3 is CASSKYLPPALGSDEQYV. The CDR3 nucleotides are TGTGCCAGCAGCAAATACCTCCCCCCGGCCCTTGGGAGTGACGAGCAGTACGTC.

The chain recombines TRBV5-6 with TRBJ1-1; 9 bases line up with TRBD1. V trimming: 3 bases; J trimming: 5 bases; junction bases outside the gene matches: 8. CDR1 and CDR2 from the germline V gene are SGHDT and YYEEEE. This CDR3 has 15 residues. The CDR3, as DNA: TGTGCCAGCAGCTCCCCGGGACAGGGCGGTACTGAAGCTTTCTTT. Translation gives CASSSPGQGGTEAFF.

The chain couples TRBV28 to TRBJ1-1; 10 positions match TRBD1. Unmatched junction bases numbered 7, after V lost 9 bases and J lost 6 bases. This CDR3 contains 13 residues. CDR1 and CDR2 (germline): MDHEN, SYDVKM. The DNA of the CDR3 is TGTGCCAGTTGCGACAGGGGGCCCGCTGAAGCTTTCTTT. Amino acid sequence: CASCDRGPAEAFF.

This chain links TRBV15 with TRBJ2-5; TRBD1 matches at 12 bases. Unmatched junction bases numbered 15, after V lost 5 bases and J lost 5 bases. This CDR3 comprises 18 residues. Germline V gene lookup returns CDR1 LNHNV and CDR2 YYDKDF (reference sequence). Written as DNA, the CDR3 is TGTGCCACCAGCGTTCGACGGGACAGGGGGCTCTTACCCGAGACCCAGTACTTC. It is translated as CATSVRRDRGLLPETQYF. Looking up the rest from reference TRBV15 and TRBJ2-5 gives the full variable domain: DAMVIQNPRYQVTQFGKPVTLSCSQTLNHNVMYWYQQKSSQAPKLLFHYYDKDFNNEADTPDNFQSRRPNTSFCFLDIRSPGLGDTAMYLCATSVRRDRGLLPETQYFGPGTRLLVL.

CDR3 DNA sequence: TGTGCCAGTAGTATGGGCCAGTGGGGGCCTGAAGCTTTCTTT. Translation gives CASSMGQWGPEAFF. V and J are TRBV19 and TRBJ1-1, with a tentative D call TRBD1 (6 bases). Germline-derived CDR1 and CDR2 are LNHDA and SQIVND (reference sequence). V lost 3 bases, J lost 6 bases, and 14 bases lay in between. This CDR3 contains 14 residues.

The CDR3 DNA sequence: TGCGCCAGCAGCCAAGATACCGGGACTCGGAATGAGCAGTTCTTC. Protein product: CASSQDTGTRNEQFF. The genes are TRBV4-1 and TRBJ2-1; a weak D match, TRBD2 (6 bases). The germline V and J ends were trimmed by 0 bases and 7 bases, with 13 bases remaining between them. The CDR3 contains 15 residues. CDR1 is MGHRA and CDR2 is YSYEKL in the germline V gene.

The J gene is TRBJ1-5, the V gene TRBV28; D is perhaps TRBD1 (6 bases). CDR1 and CDR2 from the germline V gene are MDHEN and SYDVKM. This CDR3 comprises 15 residues. V was trimmed by 6 bases and J by 2 bases, leaving 14 bases between them. CDR3 sequence: CASSTTGRGNQPQHF. Written as DNA, the CDR3 is TGTGCCAGCAGCACGACAGGACGCGGCAATCAGCCCCAGCATTTT.

The chain uses TRBV6-5 and TRBJ1-6, with 11 bases aligning to TRBD1. This CDR3 comprises 14 residues. Germline CDR1 MNHEY, CDR2 SVGAGI. J lost 10 bases, V lost 4 bases, and 3 bases had no gene match. The CDR3 spells CASSSDRGLSPLHF. The CDR3 region has the DNA TGTGCCAGCAGTTCGGACAGGGGGCTATCACCCCTCCACTTT.

The rearrangement uses TRBV7-2 and TRBJ1-1, with no clear D. Trimming pared 1 base from V and 4 bases from J, leaving 7 bases between. The germline V gene encodes CDR1 SGHTA and CDR2 FQGNSA. The CDR3 spans 13 residues. Here the CDR3 DNA reads TGTGCCAGCAGCTTAGAGGCGGTCACTGAAGCTTTCTTT. Translation gives CASSLEAVTEAFF. The variable domain in full, with the rest retrieved from reference TRBV7-2 and TRBJ1-1, is GAGVSQSPSNKVTEKGKDVELRCDPISGHTALYWYRQSLGQGLEFLIYFQGNSAPDKSGLPSDRFSAERTGGSVSTLTIQRTQQEDSAVYLCASSLEAVTEAFFGQGTRLTVV.

The rearrangement links TRBV5-1 to TRBJ1-1, with TRBD1 as a possible D gene (6 bases). Trimming removed 5 bases from V and 2 bases from J, with 16 bases in between. Germline CDR1 is SGHRS and CDR2 is YFSETQ. CDR3 length equals 15 residues. The CDR3 DNA follows: TGCGCCAGCAGTGGCAGCGCAGGGGCAAACACTGAAGCTTTCTTT. This codes for CASSGSAGANTEAFF.

This chain joins TRBV5-4 and TRBJ1-2; D gene uncertain. Between the trimmed V and J ends, which lost 6 bases and 8 bases, there was a span of 29 bases. Germline CDR1 and CDR2: SGHNT and YYREEE (reference sequence). The CDR3 extends over 17 amino acids. In DNA form, the CDR3 reads TGTGCCAGCATCCCTGACCCATCCAGCGGGCAAATATGGGGCTACACCTTC. The encoded protein is CASIPDPSSGQIWGYTF.

The chain has TRBV6-2 or TRBV6-3 and TRBJ1-3; D perhaps matches TRBD1 (6 bases). The CDR3 consists of 15 residues. V was clipped by 5 bases and J by 3 bases, with 14 bases between them. Germline CDR1 is MNHEY and CDR2 is SVGEGT. For the CDR3, the DNA is TGTGCCAGCAGTCGTCAGGGGATTAGTGGAAACACCATATATTTT. Its translation is CASSRQGISGNTIYF.

This clone was recorded only once. Other DNA variants within this sample encode the same CDR3. The V call is TRBV7-9, the J call TRBJ2-5, with a possible D match to TRBD1 (5 bases). Trimming left V 6 bases short and J 3 bases short, with 11 bases between. Per the germline V gene, CDR1 is SEHNR and CDR2 is FQNEAQ (reference sequence). This CDR3 is 13 amino acids long. The DNA of the CDR3 is TGTGCCAGCAGTCTTGGGGCGGAAGAGACCCAGTACTTC. It is translated as CASSLGAEETQYF.